This is a list of T cell receptor beta chains from one sample in a study of blood T cell repertoires in COVID-19. Sequencing was performed with immunoSEQ multiplex PCR; in TCRdb, only in-frame clones are kept and a portion is missing. This sample carries around 100,000 clones, approximately 89% of them seen once, and the ten largest clones take 11%. The sample consisted of peripheral blood. The receptors here all came from an older man with acute or convalescent COVID-19. CDR3s include the opening cysteine and the closing phenylalanine or tryptophan. D genes are given only for firm matches. Clone size is shown for a subset of rows, as once, few, many or a class of expanded clone.

>13|TRBJ2-1|TRBV4-3|NA|NA
CASSQEPRGEQFF
TGCGCCAGCAGCCAAGAGCCACGGGGTGAGCAGTTCTTC
>11|TRBJ1-1|TRBV20-1|NA|NA
CSARDGTEAFF
TGCAGTGCTAGAGACGGCACTGAAGCTTTCTTT
>15|TRBJ2-4|TRBV13|NA|NA
CASSMEGAAKNIQYF
TGTGCCAGCAGTATGGAGGGGGCGGCCAAAAACATTCAGTACTTC
>17|TRBJ1-4|TRBV14|NA|NA
CASSLGPVRGANEKLFF
TGTGCCAGCAGCCTCGGGCCGGTACGGGGTGCTAATGAAAAACTGTTTTTT
>14|TRBJ2-7|TRBV21-1|NA|NA
CASSPDRGQWEQYF
TGTGCCAGCAGCCCGGACAGGGGGCAGTGGGAGCAGTACTTC
>14|TRBJ2-2|TRBV25-1|NA|TRBD1
CASSNRGLTGELFF
TGTGCCAGCAGTAACAGGGGGCTTACCGGGGAGCTGTTTTTT
>14|TRBJ2-7|TRBV4-1|NA|NA
CASSQTETRYEQYF
TGCGCCAGCAGCCAAACTGAAACGCGGTACGAGCAGTACTTC
>17|TRBJ1-4|TRBV4-3|NA|TRBD1
CASSQDVVRTGDEKLFF
TGCGCCAGCAGCCAAGATGTTGTAAGGACAGGGGATGAAAAACTGTTTTTT
>16|TRBJ2-5|TRBV19|NA|NA
CASSIVGWGEQETQYF
TGTGCCAGTAGTATCGTGGGTTGGGGAGAGCAAGAGACCCAGTACTTC
>15|TRBJ1-1|TRBV19|NA|TRBD1
CASRKPGQGYTEAFF
TGTGCCAGTAGGAAGCCGGGACAGGGGTACACTGAAGCTTTCTTT
>15|TRBJ1-5|TRBV28|NA|NA
CASIEASGPNQPQHF
TGTGCCAGCATCGAGGCGTCAGGGCCCAATCAGCCCCAGCATTTT
>15|TRBJ2-1|TRBV2|NA|TRBD1
CASREGTGAVNEQFF
TGTGCCAGCAGAGAGGGGACAGGGGCCGTTAATGAGCAGTTCTTC
>15|TRBJ2-1|TRBV19|many|TRBD2
CASSVGTRSHNEQFF
TGTGCCAGTAGCGTCGGGACTAGGAGCCACAATGAGCAGTTCTTC
>15|TRBJ1-5|TRBV19|NA|NA
CASTSSGSSGEPQHF
TGTGCCAGTACCTCATCTGGGAGCTCTGGGGAGCCCCAGCATTTT
>15|TRBJ1-2|TRBV11-1|NA|NA
CASSLVPDWNYGYTF
TGTGCCAGCAGCTTAGTCCCCGACTGGAACTATGGCTACACCTTC